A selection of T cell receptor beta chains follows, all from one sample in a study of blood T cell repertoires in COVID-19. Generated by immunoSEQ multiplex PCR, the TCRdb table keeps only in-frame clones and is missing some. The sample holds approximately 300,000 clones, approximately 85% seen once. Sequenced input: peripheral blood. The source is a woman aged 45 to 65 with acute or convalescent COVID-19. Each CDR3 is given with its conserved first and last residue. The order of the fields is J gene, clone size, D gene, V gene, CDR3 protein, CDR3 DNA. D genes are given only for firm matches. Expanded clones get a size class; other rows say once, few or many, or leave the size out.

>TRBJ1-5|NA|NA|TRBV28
CASNLRVAGGQPQHF
TGTGCCAGCAACCTTCGGGTGGCGGGAGGTCAGCCCCAGCATTTT
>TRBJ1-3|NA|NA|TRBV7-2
CASSRQVKGPGNTIYF
TGTGCCAGCAGTAGACAGGTCAAAGGGCCTGGAAACACCATATATTTT
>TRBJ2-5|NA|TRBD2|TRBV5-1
CASSLGGLAVQETQYF
TGCGCCAGCAGCTTGGGCGGGCTAGCGGTCCAAGAGACCCAGTACTTC
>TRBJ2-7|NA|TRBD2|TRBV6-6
CATTWREGWEQYF
TGTGCCACTACCTGGCGGGAGGGGTGGGAGCAGTACTTC
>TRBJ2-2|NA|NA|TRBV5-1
CASSSGDGRNTGELFF
TGCGCCAGCAGCTCCGGTGATGGGCGGAACACCGGGGAGCTGTTTTTT
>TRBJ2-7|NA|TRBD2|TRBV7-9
CASSPSGSGQYF
TGTGCCAGCAGCCCTAGCGGATCCGGGCAGTACTTC
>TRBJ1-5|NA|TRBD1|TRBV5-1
CASSLGDRGDQPQHF
TGCGCCAGCAGCTTGGGGGACAGGGGTGACCAGCCCCAGCATTTT
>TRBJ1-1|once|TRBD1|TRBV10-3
CATEPTPGTGGGGTEAFF
TGTGCCACCGAGCCCACCCCCGGGACAGGGGGAGGTGGGACTGAAGCTTTCTTT
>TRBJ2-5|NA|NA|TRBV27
CASSPVWRGVETQYF
TGTGCCAGCAGTCCCGTATGGAGGGGAGTAGAGACCCAGTACTTC
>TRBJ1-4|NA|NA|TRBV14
CASSLNREKLFF
TGTGCCAGCAGCCTGAACAGGGAAAAACTGTTTTTT
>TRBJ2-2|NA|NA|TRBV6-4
CASSDSRKNTGELFF
TGTGCCAGCAGTGACTCGAGAAAAAACACCGGGGAGCTGTTTTTT
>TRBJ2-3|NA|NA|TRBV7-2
CASSFQGDTQYF
TGTGCCAGCAGCTTCCAGGGGGATACGCAGTATTTT
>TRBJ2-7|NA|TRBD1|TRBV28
CASSLLTGTGTEKQYF
TGTGCCAGCAGTTTATTAACCGGGACAGGGACGGAGAAGCAGTACTTC
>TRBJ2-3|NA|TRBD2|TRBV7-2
CASSSGTSGTSTDTQYF
TGTGCCAGCAGCTCTGGGACTAGCGGTACGAGCACAGATACGCAGTATTTT
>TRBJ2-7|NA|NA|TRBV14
CASSPTPSWGLGYEQYF
TGTGCCAGCAGCCCGACCCCTAGTTGGGGCTTGGGGTACGAGCAGTACTTC
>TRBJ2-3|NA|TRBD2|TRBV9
CASSLAGVGTDTQYF
TGTGCCAGCAGCCTAGCGGGAGTTGGTACAGATACGCAGTATTTT
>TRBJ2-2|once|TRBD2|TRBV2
CASRGLAGTNTGELFF
TGTGCCAGCAGGGGACTAGCGGGGACAAACACCGGGGAGCTGTTTTTT
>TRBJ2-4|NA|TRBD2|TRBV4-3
CASSQALAGYDKNIQYF
TGCGCCAGCAGCCAAGCCTTAGCGGGATACGACAAAAACATTCAGTACTTC
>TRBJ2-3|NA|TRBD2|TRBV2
CASSERGRESGDTQYF
TGTGCCAGCAGTGAACGAGGGCGGGAGTCTGGAGATACGCAGTATTTT
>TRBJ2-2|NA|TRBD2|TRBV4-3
CASSQHPSGTGPGELFF
TGCGCCAGCAGCCAACACCCTAGCGGGACGGGGCCCGGGGAGCTGTTTTTT
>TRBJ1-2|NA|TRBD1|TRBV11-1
CASSFRQGGYGYTF
TGTGCCAGCAGCTTCCGACAGGGAGGATATGGCTACACCTTC
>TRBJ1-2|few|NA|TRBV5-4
CASSTGNGYTF
TGTGCCAGCAGCACAGGGAATGGCTACACCTTC